The 8 T cell receptor beta chains below come from one sample, sequenced in a study of CD8+ T cells in alopecia areata. cDNA prepared by RNA extraction and subsequent reverse transcription served as the template for sequencing. Assay used: immunoSEQ multiplex PCR; TCRdb lists only in-frame clones, some missing. The sample includes under 350,000 clones, 58% of them seen just once. Regarding treatment: oral pan-JAK inhibitor, 5-10 mg twice daily. The sequencing here drew on CD4+ T cells sorted from blood, taken at week 24, from a patient treated with tofacitinib. These receptors all stem from a human donor with alopecia areata.

The rearrangement uses TRBV14 and TRBJ1-2; 12 bases are a match to TRBD1. The germline V gene has CDR1 SGHDN and CDR2 FVKESK. The CDR3 length is 16 residues. The J segment lost 6 bases and the V segment lost 3 bases, leaving 8 bases of the junction unmatched. The CDR3 DNA sequence: TGTGCCAGCAGCCACATCCGGGACAGGGGGCTGGATGGCTACACCTTC. It is translated as CASSHIRDRGLDGYTF.

The J gene is TRBJ2-5, the V gene TRBV29-1, with 11 bases aligning to TRBD1. Trimming at V came to 6 bases and at J to 4 bases, leaving 7 bases not matched to a gene. The length of the CDR3 is 14 residues. The germline V gene encodes CDR1 SQVTM and CDR2 ANQGSEA. CDR3 sequence: CSVDWDRGVETQYF. The DNA for the CDR3 is TGCAGCGTCGATTGGGACAGGGGGGTAGAGACCCAGTACTTC.

The rearrangement links TRBV30 to TRBJ1-1; maybe TRBD1 (6 bases). CDR3 size: 14 residues. Germline V CDR1 and CDR2: GTSNPN, SVGIG (reference sequence). V lost 0 bases to trimming and J lost 10 bases, with 18 bases between them. The CDR3 DNA is TGTGCCTGGAGTGTACTATCGCAGGGGAGTACAGCTTTCTTT. As protein: CAWSVLSQGSTAFF.

V is TRBV30 and J is TRBJ1-2; 8 bases match TRBD1. Germline CDR1 GTSNPN, CDR2 SVGIG (reference sequence). CDR3 length: 13 residues. V lost 2 bases and J lost 6; bases outside the gene matches: 5. In nucleotides, the CDR3 is TGTGCCTGGAGTTTGGGCAGGGGGCATGGCTACACCTTC. Its translation: CAWSLGRGHGYTF.

This clone showed up just a few times. The CDR3 DNA sequence: TGCAGCGACGAGGACAGGACCTTC. It translates to CSDEDRTF. The V call is TRBV29-1, the J call TRBJ1-2, with 7 positions matching TRBD1. With 7 bases clipped from V and 14 bases from J, the junction kept 4 bases outside the gene matches. This CDR3 contains 8 residues. Germline V lookup: CDR1 SQVTM, CDR2 ANQGSEA. Filled out from reference TRBV29-1 and TRBJ1-2, the complete variable domain reads SAVISQKPSRDICQRGTSLTIQCQVDSQVTMMFWYRQQPGQSLTLIATANQGSEATYESGFVIDKFPISRPNLTFSTLTVSNMSPEDSSIYLCSDEDRTFGSGTRLTVV.

This sequence joins TRBV29-1 and TRBJ1-1; D uncertain. Germline V lookup: CDR1 SQVTM, CDR2 ANQGSEA. Trimming cost V 2 bases and J 0 bases, with 7 bases left between them. The CDR3 has 13 amino acids. The CDR3 coding sequence is TGCAGCGTTGAACTACGCATGAACACTGAAGCTTTCTTT. Translating it yields CSVELRMNTEAFF.

The V call is TRBV27, the J call TRBJ2-3; D is ambiguous. This CDR3 is 14 amino acids long. Germline-derived CDR1 and CDR2 are MNHEY and SMNVEV (reference sequence). V lost 7 bases, J lost 3 bases, and 14 bases lay in between. The CDR3 coding sequence is TGTGCCAGCACCCTCAAGTCGGGTACAGATACGCAGTATTTT. This encodes CASTLKSGTDTQYF.

This clone came up a few times. The gene calls are TRBV5-6 and TRBJ2-1, with 9 bases matching TRBD1. V lost 5 bases and J lost 2; bases outside the gene matches: 5. The CDR3 has 15 amino acids. Germline CDR1 SGHDT, CDR2 YYEEEE. CDR3 DNA: TGTGCCAGCAGTCCCGGGACAGGGACCTACAATGAGCAGTTCTTC. It is translated as CASSPGTGTYNEQFF.